This T cell receptor (beta chain) is from a study of cytomegalovirus exposure and HLA in healthy donors. Concerning this clone: The antigen remains undetermined.

The CDR3 covers 13 residues. Germline V CDR1 and CDR2: SNHLY, FYNNEI. Trimming pared 3 bases from V and 7 bases from J, leaving 12 bases between. Although they were nominally healthy when sampled, donors likely had unrecorded immune exposures. General study points: The classifier, whose performance was assessed in both the original and validation cohorts, reportedly diagnosed cytomegalovirus status with high specificity and sensitivity. Rarity held for most TCR sequences, but there were some public TCRs that occurred in many donors.

In the PCR, 60 Vbeta and 13 Jbeta primers were used. Profiled with immunoSEQ multiplex PCR; TCRdb holds only in-frame clones, not every one. Here the sample spans approximately 110,000 clones, approximately 82% being singletons. The clonotype comes from a man younger than 45 in good health and CMV-seropositive. The rearrangement links TRBV2 to TRBJ1-1; D might be TRBD1 (6 bases). The sample consisted of PBMCs. The CDR3 reads CASSDRGSLEAFF. The DNA of the CDR3 is TGTGCCAGCAGTGACAGGGGATCTCTTGAAGCTTTCTTT.